This T cell receptor (beta chain) was observed in a study of blood T cell repertoires in COVID-19. About the study: Researchers got acute and convalescent COVID-19 samples from the United States, Italy and Spain. In each case, the material was cDNA or gDNA derived from T cells, B-cell-depleted T cells, or PBMCs.

Germline CDR1 LNHDA, CDR2 SQIVND (reference sequence). This CDR3 contains 16 residues. V lost 4 bases, J lost 2 bases, and 14 bases lay in between. The Seattle patients joined while their infection was active and were tracked longitudinally afterward. The assay was immunoSEQ multiplex PCR, and TCRdb's table has in-frame clones only and misses some. The table lists some 300,000 clones, 75% to 90% of them singletons. Input material: peripheral blood. The sequence was collected from a woman between 70 and 85 years old with COVID-19, enrolled during active disease. The chain links TRBV19 to TRBJ2-2; D unclear. The CDR3 spells CASSTSRGFNTGELFF. DNA for the CDR3: TGTGCCAGTAGTACTTCCCGCGGATTTAACACCGGGGAGCTGTTTTTT.